This note documents a single TCR beta chain sequence. Its antigen is still unknown. These data come from a study of graft-versus-host responses after intestinal transplantation. As for the study in general: Multivisceral, liver-intestinal, or isolated intestinal grafts went to recipients. The recipients all started with anti-thymocyte globulin induction and then took tacrolimus and steroids for three to four years.

Study-level points and caveats: Some patients had graft-donor T cell macrochimerism, and their allografts showed high graft-versus-host to host-versus-graft clonal ratios.

The germline V gene has CDR1 SGHRS and CDR2 YFSETQ. Trimming shortened V by 2 bases and J by 6 bases, and 12 bases separated the two germline ends. The CDR3 extends over 14 amino acids. Only in-frame clones appear in the TCRdb table, and some are missing; sequencing was by immunoSEQ multiplex PCR. Seen here are under 140,000 clones, around 93% observed once, and the top ten hold less than 0.55%. The V and J genes are TRBV5-1 and TRBJ1-5, with no clear D. The receptor was isolated from a human donor who received an intestinal transplant. The sequenced sample was unstimulated CD8+ T cells sorted from spleen or lymph node cells, obtained before intestinal transplant. The CDR3 region has the DNA TGCGCCAGCAGCTTATCGGGTGGGGTTCAGCCCCAGCATTTT. Amino acid sequence: CASSLSGGVQPQHF.